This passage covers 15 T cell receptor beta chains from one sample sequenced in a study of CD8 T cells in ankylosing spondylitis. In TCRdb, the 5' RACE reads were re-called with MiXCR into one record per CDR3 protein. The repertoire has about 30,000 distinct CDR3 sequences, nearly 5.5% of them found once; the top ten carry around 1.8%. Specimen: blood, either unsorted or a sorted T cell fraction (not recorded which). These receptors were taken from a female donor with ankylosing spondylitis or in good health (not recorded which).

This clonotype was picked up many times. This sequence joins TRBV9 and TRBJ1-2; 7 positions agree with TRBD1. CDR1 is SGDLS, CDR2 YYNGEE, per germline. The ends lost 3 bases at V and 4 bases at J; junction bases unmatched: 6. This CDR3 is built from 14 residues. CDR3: CASSGTTGTYGYTF. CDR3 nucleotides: TGTGCCAGCAGCGGAACGACAGGGACCTATGGCTACACCTTC.

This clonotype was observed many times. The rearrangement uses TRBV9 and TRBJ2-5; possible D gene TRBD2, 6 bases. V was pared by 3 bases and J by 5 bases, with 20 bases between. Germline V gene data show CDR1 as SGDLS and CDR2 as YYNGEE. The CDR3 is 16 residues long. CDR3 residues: CASSAGGGAARETQYF. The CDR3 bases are TGTGCCAGCAGCGCCGGGGGAGGAGCTGCTCGCGAGACCCAGTACTTC.

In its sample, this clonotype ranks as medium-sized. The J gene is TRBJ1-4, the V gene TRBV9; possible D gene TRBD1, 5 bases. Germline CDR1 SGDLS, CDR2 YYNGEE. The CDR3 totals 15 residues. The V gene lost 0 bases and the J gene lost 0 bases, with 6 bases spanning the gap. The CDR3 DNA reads TGTGCCAGCAGCGTAGAGGGGACAACTAATGAAAAACTGTTTTTT. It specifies CASSVEGTTNEKLFF.

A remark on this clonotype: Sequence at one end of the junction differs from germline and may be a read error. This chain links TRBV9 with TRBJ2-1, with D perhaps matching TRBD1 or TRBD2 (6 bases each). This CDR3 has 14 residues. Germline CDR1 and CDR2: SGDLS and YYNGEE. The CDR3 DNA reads TGTGCCATCAGCGTAGTGGGGGGCAGCTATGAGCAGCTCTTC. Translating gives CAISVVGGSYEQLF.

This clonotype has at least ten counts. As DNA, the CDR3 is TGTGCCAGCAGCGTAGAGGACGGAAACACCATATATTTT. Protein product: CASSVEDGNTIYF. The chain links TRBV9 to TRBJ1-3; D unresolved. Looked up from germline, CDR1 is SGDLS and CDR2 is YYNGEE. V was clipped by 0 bases and J by 4 bases, with 5 bases between them. The CDR3 runs 13 residues.

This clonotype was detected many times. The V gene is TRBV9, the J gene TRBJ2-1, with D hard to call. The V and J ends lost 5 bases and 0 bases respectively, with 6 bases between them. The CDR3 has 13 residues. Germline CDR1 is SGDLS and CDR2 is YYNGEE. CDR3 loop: CASSPLSYNEQFF. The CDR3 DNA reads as TGTGCCAGCAGTCCACTCTCCTACAATGAGCAGTTCTTC.

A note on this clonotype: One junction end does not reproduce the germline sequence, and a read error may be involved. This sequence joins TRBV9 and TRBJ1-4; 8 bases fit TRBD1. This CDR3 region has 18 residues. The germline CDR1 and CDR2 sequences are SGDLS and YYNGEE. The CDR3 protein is CTSSVGGRGPATNEKLFF. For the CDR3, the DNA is TGTACCAGCAGCGTAGGGGGCAGGGGGCCGGCAACTAATGAAAAACTGTTTTTT. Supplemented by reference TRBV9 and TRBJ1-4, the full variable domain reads DSGVTQTPKHLITATGQRVTLRCSPRSGDLSVYWYQQSLDQGLQFLIQYYNGEERAKGNILERFSAQQFPDLHSELNLSSLELGDSALYFCTSSVGGRGPATNEKLFFGSGTQLSVL.

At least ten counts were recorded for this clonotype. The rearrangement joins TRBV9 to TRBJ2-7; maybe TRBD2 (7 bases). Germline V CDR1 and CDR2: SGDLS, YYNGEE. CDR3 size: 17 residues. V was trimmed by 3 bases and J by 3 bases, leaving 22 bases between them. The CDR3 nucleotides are TGTGCCAGCAGCGCCCATGGGGGGGGGGGCATTAGCTACGAGCAGTACTTC. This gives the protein CASSAHGGGGISYEQYF.

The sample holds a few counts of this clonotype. Here the CDR3 reads CASSAQGLQETQYF. In DNA form, the CDR3 reads TGTGCCAGCAGCGCACAGGGGCTCCAAGAGACCCAGTACTTC. The gene calls are TRBV9 and TRBJ2-5, with 7 positions matching TRBD1. CDR1 is SGDLS and CDR2 is YYNGEE in the germline V gene. Trimming at V came to 3 bases and at J to 1 base, leaving 3 bases not matched to a gene. The CDR3 length is 14 residues.

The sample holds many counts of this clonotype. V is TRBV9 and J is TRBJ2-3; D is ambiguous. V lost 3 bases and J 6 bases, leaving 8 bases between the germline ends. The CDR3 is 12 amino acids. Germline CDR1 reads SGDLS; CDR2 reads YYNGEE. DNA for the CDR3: TGTGCCAGCAGCGAACATGCGGATACGCAGTATTTT. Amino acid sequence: CASSEHADTQYF.

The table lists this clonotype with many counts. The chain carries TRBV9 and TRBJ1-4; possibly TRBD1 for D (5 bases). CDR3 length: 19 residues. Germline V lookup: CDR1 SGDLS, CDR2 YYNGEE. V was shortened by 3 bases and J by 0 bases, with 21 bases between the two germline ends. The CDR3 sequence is CASSGAMTAQPATNEKLFF. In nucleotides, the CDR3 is TGTGCCAGCAGCGGAGCCATGACAGCCCAGCCTGCAACTAATGAAAAACTGTTTTTT.

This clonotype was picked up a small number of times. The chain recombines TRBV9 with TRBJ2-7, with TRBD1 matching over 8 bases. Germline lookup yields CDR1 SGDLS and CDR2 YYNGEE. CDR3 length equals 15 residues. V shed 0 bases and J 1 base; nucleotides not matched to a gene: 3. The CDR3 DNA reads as TGTGCCAGCAGCGTAGGGGACAGGTTTTCCTACGAGCAGTACTTC. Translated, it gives CASSVGDRFSYEQYF.

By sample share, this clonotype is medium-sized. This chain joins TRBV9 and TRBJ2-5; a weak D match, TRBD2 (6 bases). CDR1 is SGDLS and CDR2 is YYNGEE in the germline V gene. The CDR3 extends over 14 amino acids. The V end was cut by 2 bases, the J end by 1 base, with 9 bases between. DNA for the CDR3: TGTGCCAGCAGCGTCGGCGGGGCCCAAGAGACCCAGTACTTC. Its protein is CASSVGGAQETQYF.

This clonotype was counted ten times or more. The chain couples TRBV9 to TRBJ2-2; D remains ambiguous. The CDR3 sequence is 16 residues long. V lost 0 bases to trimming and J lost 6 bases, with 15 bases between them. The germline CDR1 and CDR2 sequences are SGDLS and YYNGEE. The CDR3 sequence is CASSVVPRGEAGELFF. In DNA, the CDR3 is TGTGCCAGCAGCGTAGTGCCGCGAGGAGAGGCCGGGGAGCTGTTTTTT.

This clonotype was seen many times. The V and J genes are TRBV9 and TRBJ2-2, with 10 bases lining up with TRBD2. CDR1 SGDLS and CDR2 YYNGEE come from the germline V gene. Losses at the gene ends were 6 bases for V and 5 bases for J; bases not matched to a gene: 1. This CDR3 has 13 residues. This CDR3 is CASKRGGTGELFF. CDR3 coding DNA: TGTGCCAGCAAGCGGGGGGGGACCGGGGAGCTGTTTTTT.